This TCR beta chain was captured by sequencing in a study of spatial heterogeneity in lung cancer. This clonotype was counted a few times. This beta chain appears as a stray read in a library generated for alpha chains; its size is not informative. The time point denotes: blood at routine non-recurrence follow-up after resection. TCRdb itself ran the 5' RACE reads through MiXCR, one entry per CDR3 protein. The sample holds about 2,300 distinct CDR3 sequences; about 25% are singletons and the top ten take over 25%. Here the sequenced sample was PBMCs, taken at follow-up. This clonotype originated in a male donor with early-stage non-small cell lung cancer.

Written as DNA, the CDR3 is TGTGCCAGCAACCCGAGCGGGTTCTCCTACAATGAGCAGTTCTTC. As protein: CASNPSGFSYNEQFF. The rearrangement uses TRBV6-6 and TRBJ2-1; maybe TRBD2 (6 bases). From germline, CDR1 is MNHNY and CDR2 SVGAGI (reference sequence). Trimming removed 7 bases from V and 0 bases from J, with 13 bases in between. CDR3 length: 15 residues.